These T cell receptor beta chains were read from a single sample in a study of T cell responses to AZD1222 COVID-19 vaccine. Assay used: immunoSEQ multiplex PCR; TCRdb lists only in-frame clones, some missing. The repertoire consists of 120,000 or so clones, with about 90% occurring once and the leading ten covering more than 9%. Source: peripheral blood, taken on day 0 of AZD1222 vaccination. The receptor source for this set is an adult in good health. Both conserved end residues are part of each CDR3. A D gene is named only where the DNA matches it firmly. Expanded clones are given a class, and other clones once, few, many or no size at all.

clone_size	v_call	j_call	d_call	cdr3_nt	cdr3_aa
NA	TRBV27	TRBJ1-1	NA	TGTGCCAGCAGTACCGGACAGATTGAAGCTTTCTTT	CASSTGQIEAFF
NA	TRBV7-2	TRBJ1-1	NA	TGTGCCAGCAGCCAGGTTCGGGGCACTGAAGCTTTCTTT	CASSQVRGTEAFF
NA	TRBV7-9	TRBJ2-6	NA	TGTGCCTGGAGGGGCCCTGGGGCCAACGTCCTGACTTTC	CAWRGPGANVLTF
NA	TRBV19	TRBJ2-7	TRBD2	TGTGCCAGTAGTGGTGGCGGGAGGGCCCGCGAGCAGTACTTC	CASSGGGRAREQYF
NA	TRBV4-2	TRBJ2-7	TRBD1	TGTGCCAGCAGCCAAGAAGGGGGCTCGGCCAACGAGCAGTACTTC	CASSQEGGSANEQYF
NA	TRBV10-1	TRBJ2-7	TRBD1	TGCGCCAGAAATCTGGGTAGACAGGGTTACGAGCAGTACTTC	CARNLGRQGYEQYF
NA	TRBV7-2	TRBJ2-7	NA	TGTGCCAGCAGCTTAGGGGGCAGGGGAGGCGAGCAGTACTTC	CASSLGGRGGEQYF
NA	TRBV12-3/TRBV12-4	TRBJ2-3	TRBD1	TGTGCCAGCAGGATGACAGGGCCAGATACGCAGTATTTT	CASRMTGPDTQYF
NA	TRBV3-1/TRBV3-2	TRBJ1-6	TRBD1	TGTGCCAGCAGCCACGGGACAGCCAATTCACCCCTCCACTTT	CASSHGTANSPLHF
NA	TRBV4-2	TRBJ2-7	NA	TGTGCCAGCAGCCCTCGTGACCGGGGGAGAGGATCTACGGGCGAGCAGTACTTC	CASSPRDRGRGSTGEQYF
NA	TRBV7-3	TRBJ1-2	NA	TGTGCCAGCAGCTTCGACCGAAACTATGGCTACACCTTC	CASSFDRNYGYTF
NA	TRBV7-2	TRBJ2-3	NA	TGTGCCAGCAGCCGTCCGGACCATTTTGATACGCAGTATTTT	CASSRPDHFDTQYF
NA	TRBV7-2	TRBJ2-1	TRBD2	TGTGCCAGCAGCTTAGCCGGGACTAGCGGGAGCCAAGGGTATGAGCAGTTCTTC	CASSLAGTSGSQGYEQFF
NA	TRBV7-9	TRBJ2-3	NA	TGTGCCAGCCTCGGGGCCGGAGATACGCAGTATTTT	CASLGAGDTQYF
NA	TRBV18	TRBJ2-5	NA	TGTGCCAGCTCACTGCCTCGGGGACGAGGAGCGTTTGAGACCCAGTACTTC	CASSLPRGRGAFETQYF
NA	TRBV9	TRBJ2-3	TRBD2	TGTGCCAGCAGCGTAATAGCGGGAGTGAAGAATTTT	CASSVIAGVKNF
NA	TRBV30	TRBJ2-2	NA	TGTGCCTGGAGGCGCCCGGGACCAGCGGCCGGGGAGCTGTTTTTT	CAWRRPGPAAGELFF
once	TRBV27	TRBJ1-6	TRBD1	TGTGCCAGCAGCTTGGACAGGGGGAGATCACCCCTCCACTTT	CASSLDRGRSPLHF
NA	TRBV7-2	TRBJ1-1	NA	TGTGCCAGCAGCTTATTCGGGACACAGAACACTGAAGCTTTCTTT	CASSLFGTQNTEAFF
NA	TRBV20-1	TRBJ1-2	TRBD1	TGCAGTGCTAGTGGACAGGCGGGAGGCTACACCTTC	CSASGQAGGYTF
NA	TRBV2	TRBJ1-3	NA	TGTGCCAGCAGTGAATCCGCCACCCTCTCTGGAAACACCATATATTTT	CASSESATLSGNTIYF
once	TRBV19	TRBJ2-3	NA	TGTGCCAGTAACCCTTTACCGGGGGGCCCTACAGATACGCAGTATTTT	CASNPLPGGPTDTQYF
NA	TRBV2	TRBJ2-5	TRBD2	TGTGCCAGCAGGCCGGGACTAGCGGGGGGGGGCAGCACTCAAGAGACCCAGTACTTC	CASRPGLAGGGSTQETQYF
NA	TRBV7-6	TRBJ1-1	NA	TGTGCCAGCAGCTTAATTTCGGCAGGGGTCCCGAACACTGAAGCTTTCTTT	CASSLISAGVPNTEAFF
NA	TRBV6-6	TRBJ1-1	NA	TGTGCCAGCAGTTACCTTGGTGAAGCTTTCTTT	CASSYLGEAFF
NA	TRBV6-2/TRBV6-3	TRBJ2-7	TRBD2	TGTGCCAGCAGTTCCGAGACTAGCGGGAGGTCGTACGAGCAGTACTTC	CASSSETSGRSYEQYF
NA	TRBV11-2	TRBJ2-4	NA	TGTGCCAGCAGCTCCCCCCAAAGGGTTATCCAAGCCAAAAACATTCAGTACTTC	CASSSPQRVIQAKNIQYF
NA	TRBV7-9	TRBJ2-7	NA	TGTGCCAGCAGCCCCTCACCGGGACACCACGAGCAGTACTTC	CASSPSPGHHEQYF
NA	TRBV6-2/TRBV6-3	TRBJ2-1	TRBD2	TGTGCCAGCAGTTCCCCACTAGCGGGAGGTGACAATGAGCAGTTCTTC	CASSSPLAGGDNEQFF
NA	TRBV12-3/TRBV12-4	TRBJ1-2	NA	TGTGCCAGCAGACTCAGGGGAAGCTATGGCTACACCTTC	CASRLRGSYGYTF
NA	TRBV6-2/TRBV6-3	TRBJ1-2	NA	TGTGCCAGCAGTATCGCCGGGACACCAACTAACTATGGCTACACCTTC	CASSIAGTPTNYGYTF
NA	TRBV2	TRBJ2-7	TRBD2	TGTGCCAGACGGACTAGCGGGTCCCACGAGCAGTACTTC	CARRTSGSHEQYF
NA	TRBV7-2	TRBJ2-7	NA	TGTGCCTCGAGAGCGTGGGACGGCGGGGAGCAGTACTTC	CASRAWDGGEQYF
NA	TRBV27	TRBJ2-7	TRBD1	TGTGCCAGCACCCTCGGACAGGGCTACGAGCAGTACTTC	CASTLGQGYEQYF
NA	TRBV20-1	TRBJ1-2	NA	TGCAGTGCATACCCAGGGGTTGGCTACACCTTC	CSAYPGVGYTF
NA	TRBV11-2	TRBJ2-1	TRBD1	TGTGCCAGCAGCACTATCATCGACAGGGCCGGGCAGTTCTTC	CASSTIIDRAGQFF
NA	TRBV7-2	TRBJ2-3	NA	TGTGCCAGCAGCTTAGGATCAGGATTCACAGATACGCAGTATTTT	CASSLGSGFTDTQYF
NA	TRBV5-6	TRBJ2-1	NA	TGTGCCAGCAGCCGCCGCCTAGCTACCTACAATGAGCAGTTCTTC	CASSRRLATYNEQFF
NA	TRBV4-1	TRBJ2-1	TRBD2	TGCGCCAGCAGCCCGACGACTAGCGGGAGGGTCAGTGAGCAGTTCTTC	CASSPTTSGRVSEQFF
NA	TRBV9	TRBJ2-1	NA	TGTGCCAGCAGCGTCGGGGATTACAATGAGCAGTTCTTC	CASSVGDYNEQFF
NA	TRBV7-8	TRBJ2-1	TRBD1	TGTGCCAGCAGCTCCTCAGGGGGCGCATACAATGAGCAGTTCTTC	CASSSSGGAYNEQFF
NA	TRBV3-1/TRBV3-2	TRBJ2-7	TRBD1	TGTGCCAGCAGCCAACTCAGACAGGGGGAGCAGTACTTC	CASSQLRQGEQYF
NA	TRBV21-1	TRBJ2-2	NA	TGTGCCAGCACCGAACGCCCTGTCTACACGACATCAGCCGGGGAGCTGTTTTTT	CASTERPVYTTSAGELFF
NA	TRBV7-9	TRBJ1-2	NA	TGTGCCAGCAGCTTAGGCGGGACACCTAACTATGGCTACACCTTC	CASSLGGTPNYGYTF
once	TRBV6-4	TRBJ2-1	TRBD1	TGTGCCAGCCCCCTTTCCTTTTTTCCGGGACAGAGAAACAATGAGCAGTTCTTC	CASPLSFFPGQRNNEQFF
NA	TRBV5-1	TRBJ1-3	TRBD1	TGCGCCAGCAGCATTTCGACAGGGGACTCTGGAAACACCATATATTTT	CASSISTGDSGNTIYF
few	TRBV11-2	TRBJ2-7	TRBD1	TGTGCCAGCAGTCCAGGACAGGGACGGGAGCAGTACTTC	CASSPGQGREQYF
NA	TRBV19	TRBJ2-1	NA	TGTGCCAGTAGTAAACGGCCAGGCATAAATGAGCAGTTCTTC	CASSKRPGINEQFF
few	TRBV20-1	TRBJ1-6	TRBD1	TGCAGTGCTAATGACAGGGCGGGAGTTTCACCCCTCCACTTT	CSANDRAGVSPLHF
few	TRBV5-4	TRBJ2-2	NA	TGTGCCAGCAGCTTGGACAACACCGGGGAGCTGTTTTTT	CASSLDNTGELFF
NA	TRBV3-1/TRBV3-2	TRBJ2-4	TRBD2	TGTGCCAGCAGCCAAGAGCCTAGCGGGGCTAAAAACATTCAGTACTTC	CASSQEPSGAKNIQYF